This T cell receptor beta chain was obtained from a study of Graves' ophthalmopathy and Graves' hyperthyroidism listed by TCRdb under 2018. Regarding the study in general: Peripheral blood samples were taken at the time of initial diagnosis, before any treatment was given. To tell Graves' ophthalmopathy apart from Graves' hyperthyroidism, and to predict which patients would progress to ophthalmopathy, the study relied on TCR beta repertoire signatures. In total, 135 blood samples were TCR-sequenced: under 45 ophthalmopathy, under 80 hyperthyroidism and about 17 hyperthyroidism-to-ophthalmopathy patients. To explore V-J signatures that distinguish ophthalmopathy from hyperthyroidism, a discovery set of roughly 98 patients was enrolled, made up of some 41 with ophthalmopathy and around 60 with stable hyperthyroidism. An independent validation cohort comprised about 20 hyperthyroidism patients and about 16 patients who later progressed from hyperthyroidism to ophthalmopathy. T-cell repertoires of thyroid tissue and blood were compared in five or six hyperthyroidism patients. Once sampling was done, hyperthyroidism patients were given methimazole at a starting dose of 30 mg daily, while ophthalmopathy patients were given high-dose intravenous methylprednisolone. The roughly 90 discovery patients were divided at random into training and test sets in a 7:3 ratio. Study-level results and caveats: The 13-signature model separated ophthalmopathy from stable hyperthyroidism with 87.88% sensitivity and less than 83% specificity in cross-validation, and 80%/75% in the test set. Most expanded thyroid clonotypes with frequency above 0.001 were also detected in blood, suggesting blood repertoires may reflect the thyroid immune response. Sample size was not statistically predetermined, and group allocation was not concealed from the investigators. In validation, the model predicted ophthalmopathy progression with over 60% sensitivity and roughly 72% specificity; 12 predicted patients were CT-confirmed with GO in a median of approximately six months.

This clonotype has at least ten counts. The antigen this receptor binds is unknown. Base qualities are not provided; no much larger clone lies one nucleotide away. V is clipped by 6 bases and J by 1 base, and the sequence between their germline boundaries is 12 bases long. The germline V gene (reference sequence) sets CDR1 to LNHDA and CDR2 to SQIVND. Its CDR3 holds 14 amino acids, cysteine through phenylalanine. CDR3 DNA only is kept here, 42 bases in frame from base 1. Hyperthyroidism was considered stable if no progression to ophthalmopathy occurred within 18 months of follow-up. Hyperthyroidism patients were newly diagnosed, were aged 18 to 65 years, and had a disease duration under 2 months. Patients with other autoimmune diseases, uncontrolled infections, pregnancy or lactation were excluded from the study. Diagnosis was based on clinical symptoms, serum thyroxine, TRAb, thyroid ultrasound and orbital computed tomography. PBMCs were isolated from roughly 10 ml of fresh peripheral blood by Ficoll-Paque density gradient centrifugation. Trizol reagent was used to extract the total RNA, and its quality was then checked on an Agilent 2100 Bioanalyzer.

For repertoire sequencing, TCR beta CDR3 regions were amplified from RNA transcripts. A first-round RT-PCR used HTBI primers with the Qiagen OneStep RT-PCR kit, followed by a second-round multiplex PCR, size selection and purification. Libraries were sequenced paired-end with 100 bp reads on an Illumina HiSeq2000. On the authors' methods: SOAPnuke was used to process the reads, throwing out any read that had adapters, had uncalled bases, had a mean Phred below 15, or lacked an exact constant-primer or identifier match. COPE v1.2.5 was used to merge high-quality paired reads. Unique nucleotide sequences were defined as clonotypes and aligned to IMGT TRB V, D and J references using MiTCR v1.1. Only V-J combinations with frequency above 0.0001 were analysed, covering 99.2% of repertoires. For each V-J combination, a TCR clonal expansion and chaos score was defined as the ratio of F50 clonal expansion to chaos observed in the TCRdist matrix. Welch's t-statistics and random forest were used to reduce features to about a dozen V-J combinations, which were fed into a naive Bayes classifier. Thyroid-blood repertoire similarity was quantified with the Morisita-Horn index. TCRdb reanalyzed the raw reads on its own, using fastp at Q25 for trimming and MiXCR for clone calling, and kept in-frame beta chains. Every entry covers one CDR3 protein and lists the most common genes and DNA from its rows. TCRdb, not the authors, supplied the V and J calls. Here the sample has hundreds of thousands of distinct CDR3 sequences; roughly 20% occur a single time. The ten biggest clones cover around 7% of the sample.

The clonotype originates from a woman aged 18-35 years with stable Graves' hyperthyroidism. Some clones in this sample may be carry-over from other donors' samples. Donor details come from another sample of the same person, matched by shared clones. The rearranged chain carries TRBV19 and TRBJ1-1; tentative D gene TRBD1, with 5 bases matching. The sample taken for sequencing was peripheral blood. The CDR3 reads CASSLRAPNTEAFF. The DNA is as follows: TGTGCCAGTAGCCTCAGGGCCCCGAACACTGAAGCTTTCTTT. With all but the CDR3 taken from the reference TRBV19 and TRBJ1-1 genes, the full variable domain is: DGGITQSPKYLFRKEGQNVTLSCEQNLNHDAMYWYRQDPGQGLRLIYYSQIVNDFQKGDIAEGYSVSREKKESFPLTVTSAQKNPTAFYLCASSLRAPNTEAFFGQGTRLTVV.